The clone carrying this T cell receptor (beta chain) was counted once. The source of the sample is a study of blood T cell repertoires in COVID-19. Study background: COVID-19 samples, acute and convalescent, were from the United States, Italy and Spain. Sources were T cells, B-cell-depleted T cells, or PBMCs; the material itself was cDNA or gDNA.

Original processing methods: How many nucleated cells were present was estimated from reference gene primer amplification. Sequenced by immunoSEQ multiplex PCR; TCRdb stores in-frame clones only, minus some. That table is the source of V, J and clone size, and D and trimming were worked out from the DNA. Of about 120,000 clones listed, approximately 92% are singletons. CDR1 and CDR2 from the germline V gene are SGHRS and YFSETQ. V lost 0 bases to trimming and J lost 8 bases; unmatched junction nucleotides: 4. The CDR3 has 14 residues. Sequenced: peripheral blood. The chain carries TRBV5-1 and TRBJ1-4; 7 bases fit TRBD1. The source of this sequence is a man in his 70s with active or convalescent COVID-19. The CDR3 DNA is TGCGCCAGCAGCTTGGCCCAGGGGGACGAAAAACTGTTTTTT. This gives the protein CASSLAQGDEKLFF.